The clone carrying this T cell receptor (beta chain) was counted a few times. Its target is unknown. Germline V gene lookup returns CDR1 SQVTM and CDR2 ANQGSEA. The CDR3 is made up of 13 amino acids. Trimming stripped 2 bases from V and 11 bases from J, with 18 bases between. The sample is drawn from a study of T-cell reconstitution after alpha-beta-depleted transplantation in children. Study findings and constraints: Alpha-beta T cells present about two months after transplant were reported to originate from several hundred expanded graft clones. T-cell counts and diversity were attributed mostly to newly produced T cells one year after transplant.

The TCRbeta library incorporated unique molecular identifiers. Each CDR3 protein gets one entry after TCRdb re-called the PCR reads with MiXCR. Among about 460,000 distinct CDR3 sequences listed, approximately 10% were seen once. The receptor was derived from a female patient between 2 and 15 years old who had a stem cell transplant for aplastic anemia, so the T cells may come from the graft donor. This specimen consisted of PBMCs, mostly from graft donor cells, obtained 180 days after TCRalphabeta/CD19-depleted stem cell transplant. The V and J genes are TRBV29-1 and TRBJ1-1; D may be TRBD1 (5 bases). DNA of the CDR3: TGCAGCGTTGAATCCCTCCGACACGGGACGGCTTTCTTT. Translated: CSVESLRHGTAFF.